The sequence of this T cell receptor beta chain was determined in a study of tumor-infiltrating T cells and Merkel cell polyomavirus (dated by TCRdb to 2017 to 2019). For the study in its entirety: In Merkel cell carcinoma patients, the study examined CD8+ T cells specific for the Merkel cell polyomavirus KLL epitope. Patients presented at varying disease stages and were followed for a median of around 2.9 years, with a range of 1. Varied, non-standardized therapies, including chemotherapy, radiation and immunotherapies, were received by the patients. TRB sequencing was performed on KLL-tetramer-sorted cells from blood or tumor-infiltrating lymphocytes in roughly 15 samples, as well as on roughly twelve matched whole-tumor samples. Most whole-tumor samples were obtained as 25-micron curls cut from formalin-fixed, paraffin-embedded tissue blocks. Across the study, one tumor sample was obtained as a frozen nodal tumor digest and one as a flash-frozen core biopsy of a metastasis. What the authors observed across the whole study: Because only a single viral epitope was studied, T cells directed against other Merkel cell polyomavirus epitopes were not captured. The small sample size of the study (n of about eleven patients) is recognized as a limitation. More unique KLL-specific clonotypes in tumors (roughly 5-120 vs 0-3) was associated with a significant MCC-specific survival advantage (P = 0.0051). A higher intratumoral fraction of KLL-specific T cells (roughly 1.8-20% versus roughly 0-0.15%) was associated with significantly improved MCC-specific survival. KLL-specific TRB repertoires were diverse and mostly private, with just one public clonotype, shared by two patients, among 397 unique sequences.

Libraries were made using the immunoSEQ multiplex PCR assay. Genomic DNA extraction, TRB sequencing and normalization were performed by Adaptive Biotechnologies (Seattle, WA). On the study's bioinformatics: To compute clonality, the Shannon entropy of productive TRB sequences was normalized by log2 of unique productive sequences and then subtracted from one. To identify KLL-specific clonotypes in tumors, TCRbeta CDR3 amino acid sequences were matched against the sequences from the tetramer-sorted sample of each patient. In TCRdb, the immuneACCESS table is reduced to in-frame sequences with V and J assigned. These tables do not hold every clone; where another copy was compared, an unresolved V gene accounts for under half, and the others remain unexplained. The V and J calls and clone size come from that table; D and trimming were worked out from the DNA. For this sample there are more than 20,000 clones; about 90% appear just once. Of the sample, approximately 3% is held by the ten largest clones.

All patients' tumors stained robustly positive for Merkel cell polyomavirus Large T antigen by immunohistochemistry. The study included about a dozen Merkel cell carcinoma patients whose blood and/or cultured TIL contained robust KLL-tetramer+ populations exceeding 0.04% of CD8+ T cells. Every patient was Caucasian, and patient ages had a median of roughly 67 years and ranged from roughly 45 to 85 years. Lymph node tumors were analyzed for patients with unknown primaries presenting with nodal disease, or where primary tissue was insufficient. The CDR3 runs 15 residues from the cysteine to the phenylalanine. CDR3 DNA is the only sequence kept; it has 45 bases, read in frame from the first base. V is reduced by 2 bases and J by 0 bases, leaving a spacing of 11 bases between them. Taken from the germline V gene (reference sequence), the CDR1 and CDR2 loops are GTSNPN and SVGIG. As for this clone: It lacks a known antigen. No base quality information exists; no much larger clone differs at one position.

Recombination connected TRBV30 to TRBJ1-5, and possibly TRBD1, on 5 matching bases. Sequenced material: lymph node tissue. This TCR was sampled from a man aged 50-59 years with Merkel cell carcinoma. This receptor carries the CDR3 CAWSRGINSNQPQHF. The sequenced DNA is TGTGCCTGGAGTAGGGGTATTAATAGCAATCAGCCCCAGCATTTT.